The 10 T cell receptor beta chains reported below all come from one sample, sequenced in a study of T cells after yellow fever vaccination. TCRdb reprocessed the 5' RACE reads with MiXCR, giving one entry per CDR3 protein. The sample yields roughly 70,000 distinct CDR3 sequences, roughly 8% seen once. The starting material was CD8+ T cells sorted from PBMCs, obtained on the day of the yellow fever booster vaccination. Every receptor here comes from a man aged 25 to 40 who received the YFV17D yellow fever vaccine.

This sequence joins TRBV7-9 and TRBJ2-1, with D possibly being TRBD1 or TRBD2 (5 bases each). There are 12 residues in the CDR3. The germline gives CDR1 SEHNR, CDR2 FQNEAQ (reference sequence). Trimming cost V 8 bases and J 6 bases, with 11 bases left between them. In nucleotides, the CDR3 is TGTGCCAGCGAGGGACCGACCAATGAGCAGTTCTTC. Its protein product is CASEGPTNEQFF.

Points on this clonotype: A junction end diverges from the germline sequence, so it may reflect a read error. This chain uses TRBV11-2 with TRBJ2-1; a weak D match, TRBD2 (6 bases). The germline gives CDR1 SGHAT, CDR2 FQNNGV. The CDR3 contains 17 residues. The CDR3 protein is CANSLGRLAEYHNEQFF. The CDR3 region has the DNA TGTGCCAACAGCTTAGGGAGGTTAGCGGAGTACCACAATGAGCAGTTCTTC.

The gene calls are TRBV29-1 and TRBJ1-2, with TRBD1 identical over 8 bases. The germline gives CDR1 SQVTM, CDR2 ANQGSEA. V lost 3 bases and J lost 4; bases outside the gene matches: 4. CDR3 length: 13 residues. CDR3 bases: TGCAGCGTTGACCAGGGGGCTACCTATGGCTACACCTTC. Translated, it gives CSVDQGATYGYTF.

This clonotype came up a few times. This chain connects TRBV10-2 to TRBJ1-5, with D uncertain. The CDR3 covers 14 residues. Deletions cut 0 bases from V and 6 bases from J, with 9 bases between. Germline V gives CDR1 WSHSY, CDR2 SAAADI. For the CDR3, the DNA is TGCGCCAGCAGTGAGTCGATGCAGTCTCAGCCCCAGCATTTT. Translating it yields CASSESMQSQPQHF.

Here the CDR3 reads CASSRQGSAETQYF. CDR3 DNA sequence: TGTGCCAGCAGCCGGCAGGGAAGCGCAGAGACCCAGTACTTC. The genes are TRBV7-8 and TRBJ2-5, with D tentatively TRBD1 (5 bases). V was shortened by 5 bases and J by 4 bases, with 14 bases between the two germline ends. The CDR3 is 14 residues long. Germline CDR1 is SGHVS and CDR2 is FQNEAQ.

In its sample, this clonotype was seen a few times. The chain combines TRBV5-1 with TRBJ2-1; D is undetermined. This CDR3 contains 15 residues. Trimming cost V 1 base and J 8 bases, with 16 bases left between them. CDR1 SGHRS and CDR2 YFSETQ come from the germline V gene. The CDR3 bases are TGCGCCAGCAGCTTGAGTGGCCCTCCTCTCCATGAGCAGTTCTTC. Amino acids: CASSLSGPPLHEQFF. The full variable domain, rest sourced from reference TRBV5-1 and TRBJ2-1, is KAGVTQTPRYLIKTRGQQVTLSCSPISGHRSVSWYQQTPGQGLQFLFEYFSETQRNKGNFPGRFSGRQFSNSRSEMNVSTLELGDSALYLCASSLSGPPLHEQFFGPGTRLTVL.

The table lists this clonotype with a few counts. The rearrangement uses TRBV5-1 and TRBJ2-7; D not certain. Trimming removed 0 bases from V and 5 bases from J, with 15 bases in between. Germline CDR1 and CDR2: SGHRS and YFSETQ. The length of the CDR3 is 15 residues. In DNA, the CDR3 is TGCGCCAGCAGCTTGGTGATGGGCACCCAAGACGAGCAGTACTTC. It specifies CASSLVMGTQDEQYF.

This clonotype was detected a few times. In DNA, the CDR3 is TGTGCCAGCAGTCCCTGGACAGGGGATACTAACTATGGCTACACCTTC. Encoded protein: CASSPWTGDTNYGYTF. The chain combines TRBV27 with TRBJ1-2; TRBD1 matches 9 bases. The V gene's germline CDR1 is MNHEY and CDR2 SMNVEV (reference sequence). This CDR3 has 16 amino acids. The V and J ends lost 5 bases and 0 bases, in that order; junction bases with no gene match: 7.

The chain employs TRBV11-2 and TRBJ2-7, with 8 nucleotides matching TRBD2. The germline CDR1 and CDR2 sequences are SGHAT and FQNNGV. The V and J ends lost 5 bases and 2 bases, in that order; junction bases with no gene match: 8. The CDR3 extends over 15 amino acids. The CDR3 reads CASSGDGGRPYEQYF. The DNA of the CDR3 is TGTGCCAGCAGCGGCGACGGCGGGAGGCCCTACGAGCAGTACTTC.

This clonotype came up a few times. The chain joins TRBV14 to TRBJ2-7, with TRBD1 matching 11 bases. This CDR3 is built from 13 residues. Trimming at V came to 11 bases and at J to 3 bases, leaving 6 bases not matched to a gene. The germline V gene has CDR1 SGHDN and CDR2 FVKESK. The CDR3 DNA sequence: TGTGCCTCTACCGGGACAGGGGGCTACGAGCAGTACTTC. It codes for CASTGTGGYEQYF. Full variable domain (outside the CDR3, taken from reference TRBV14 and TRBJ2-7): EAGVTQFPSHSVIEKGQTVTLRCDPISGHDNLYWYRRVMGKEIKFLLHFVKESKQDESGMPNNRFLAERTGGTYSTLKVQPAELEDSGVYFCASTGTGGYEQYFGPGTRLTVT.